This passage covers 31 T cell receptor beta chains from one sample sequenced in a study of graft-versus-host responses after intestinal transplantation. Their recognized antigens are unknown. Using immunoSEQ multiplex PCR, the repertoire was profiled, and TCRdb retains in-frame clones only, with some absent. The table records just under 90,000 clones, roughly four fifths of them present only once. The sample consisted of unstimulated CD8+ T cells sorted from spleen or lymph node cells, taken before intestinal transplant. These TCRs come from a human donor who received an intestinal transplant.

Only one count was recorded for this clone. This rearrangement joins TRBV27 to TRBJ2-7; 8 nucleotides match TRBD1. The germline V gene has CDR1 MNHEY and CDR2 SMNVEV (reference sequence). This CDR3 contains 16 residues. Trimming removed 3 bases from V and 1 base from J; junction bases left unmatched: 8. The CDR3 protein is CASSFPTGGSSYEQYF. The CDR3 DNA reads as TGTGCCAGCAGTTTCCCCACAGGGGGATCTTCCTACGAGCAGTACTTC.

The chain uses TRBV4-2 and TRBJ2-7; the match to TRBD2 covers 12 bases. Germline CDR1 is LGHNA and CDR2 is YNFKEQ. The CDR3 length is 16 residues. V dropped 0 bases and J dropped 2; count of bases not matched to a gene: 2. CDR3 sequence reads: CASSQESSGGAYEQYF. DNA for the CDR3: TGTGCCAGCAGCCAAGAATCTAGCGGGGGGGCCTACGAGCAGTACTTC.

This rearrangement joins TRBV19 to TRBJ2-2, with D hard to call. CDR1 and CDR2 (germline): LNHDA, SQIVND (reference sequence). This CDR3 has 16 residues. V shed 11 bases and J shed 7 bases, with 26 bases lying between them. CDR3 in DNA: TGTGCCTCCCAACCCGAGGACCCGATTTTGGGCGGGGAGCTGTTTTTT. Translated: CASQPEDPILGGELFF.

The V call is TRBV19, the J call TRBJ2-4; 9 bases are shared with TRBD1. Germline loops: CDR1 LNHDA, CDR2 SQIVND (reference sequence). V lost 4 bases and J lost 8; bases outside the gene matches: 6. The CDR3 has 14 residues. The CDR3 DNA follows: TGTGCCAGTAGTAGGGGGACAGGGTTTGACATTCAGTACTTC. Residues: CASSRGTGFDIQYF.

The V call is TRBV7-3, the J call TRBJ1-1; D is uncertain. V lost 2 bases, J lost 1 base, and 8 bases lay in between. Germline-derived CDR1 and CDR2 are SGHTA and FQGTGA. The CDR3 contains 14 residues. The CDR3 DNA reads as TGTGCCAGCAGCTTAGATCAGGCGAACACTGAAGCTTTCTTT. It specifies CASSLDQANTEAFF.

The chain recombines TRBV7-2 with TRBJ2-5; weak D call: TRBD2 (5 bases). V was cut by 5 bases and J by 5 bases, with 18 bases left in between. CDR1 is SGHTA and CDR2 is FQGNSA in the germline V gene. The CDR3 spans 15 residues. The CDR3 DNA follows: TGTGCCAGCAGCCCCGTGATGGGAGTGTGGGAGACCCAGTACTTC. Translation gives CASSPVMGVWETQYF.

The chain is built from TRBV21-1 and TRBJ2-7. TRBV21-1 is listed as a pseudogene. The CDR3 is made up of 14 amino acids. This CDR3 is CASPSSTPSYEQYF. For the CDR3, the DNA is TGTGCCAGCCCCTCCAGCACCCCCAGTTACGAGCAGTACTTC.

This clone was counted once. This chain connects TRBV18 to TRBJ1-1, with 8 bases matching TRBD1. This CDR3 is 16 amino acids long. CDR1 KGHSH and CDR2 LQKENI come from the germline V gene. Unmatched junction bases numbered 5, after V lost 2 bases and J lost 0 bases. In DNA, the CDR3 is TGTGCCAGCTCACCATTGGACAGGGAAATGAACACTGAAGCTTTCTTT. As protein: CASSPLDREMNTEAFF.

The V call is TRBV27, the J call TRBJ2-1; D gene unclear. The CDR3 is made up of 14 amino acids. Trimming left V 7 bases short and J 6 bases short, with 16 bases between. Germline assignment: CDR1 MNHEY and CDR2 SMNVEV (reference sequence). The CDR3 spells CASTDLSFGNEQFF. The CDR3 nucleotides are TGTGCCAGCACAGACCTTTCTTTTGGCAATGAGCAGTTCTTC.

The CDR3 loop reads CASSDYNEQFF. In DNA, the CDR3 is TGCGCCAGCAGTGACTACAATGAGCAGTTCTTC. The chain uses TRBV10-1 and TRBJ2-1; D ambiguous. Trimming removed 3 bases at V and 3 bases at J, with 0 bases between. This CDR3 is built from 11 residues. CDR1 and CDR2 from the germline V gene are WNHNN and SYGVQD (reference sequence).

Here the CDR3 DNA reads TGCGCCAGCAGTGGGATCATCGCACAAAGTCGGGCCAACGTCCTGACTTTC. Translated, it gives CASSGIIAQSRANVLTF. V is TRBV10-1 and J is TRBJ2-6; no reliable D call. This CDR3 comprises 17 residues. Between the trimmed V and J ends, which lost 4 bases and 5 bases, there was a span of 18 bases. Germline V gene data show CDR1 as WNHNN and CDR2 as SYGVQD (reference sequence).

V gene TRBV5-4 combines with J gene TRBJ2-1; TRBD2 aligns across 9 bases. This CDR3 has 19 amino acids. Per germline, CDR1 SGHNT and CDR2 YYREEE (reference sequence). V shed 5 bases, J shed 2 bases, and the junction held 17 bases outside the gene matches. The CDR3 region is CASSTPRPSGTKPYNEQFF. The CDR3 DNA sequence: TGTGCCAGCAGTACCCCTCGCCCTAGCGGGACGAAACCCTACAATGAGCAGTTCTTC.

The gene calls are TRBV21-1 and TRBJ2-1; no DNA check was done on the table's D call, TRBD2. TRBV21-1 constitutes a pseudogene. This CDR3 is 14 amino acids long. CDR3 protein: CANPTSGSYNEQFF. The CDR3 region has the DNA TGTGCCAACCCTACTAGCGGGAGCTACAATGAGCAGTTCTTC.

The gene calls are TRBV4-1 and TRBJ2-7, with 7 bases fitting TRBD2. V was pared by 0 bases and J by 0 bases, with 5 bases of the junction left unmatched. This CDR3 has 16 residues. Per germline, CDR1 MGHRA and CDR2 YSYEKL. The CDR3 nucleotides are TGCGCCAGCAGCCAAGAATGGGGCGGGAGCTCCTACGAGCAGTACTTC. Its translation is CASSQEWGGSSYEQYF.

The DNA for the CDR3 is TGTGCCAGCAGTTTATCCGGACAGGGGGCCCTCTTGGACACTGAAGCTTTCTTT. It codes for CASSLSGQGALLDTEAFF. V is TRBV27 and J is TRBJ1-1; the match to TRBD1 covers 11 bases. CDR1 MNHEY and CDR2 SMNVEV come from the germline V gene (reference sequence). The V segment lost 0 bases and the J segment 3 bases; nucleotides outside the gene matches: 9. This CDR3 is built from 18 residues.

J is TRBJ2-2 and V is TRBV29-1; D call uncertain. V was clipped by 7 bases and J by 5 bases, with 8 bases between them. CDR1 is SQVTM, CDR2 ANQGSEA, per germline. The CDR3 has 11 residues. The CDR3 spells CSADTTGELFF. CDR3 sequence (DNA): TGCAGCGCAGACACGACCGGGGAGCTGTTTTTT.

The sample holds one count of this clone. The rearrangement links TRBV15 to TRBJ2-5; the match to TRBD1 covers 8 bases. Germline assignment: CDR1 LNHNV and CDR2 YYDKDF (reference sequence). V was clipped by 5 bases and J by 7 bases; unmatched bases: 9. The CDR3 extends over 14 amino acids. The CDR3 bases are TGTGCCACCAGCGGCAGGGGGCTAGAATCGACCCAGTACTTC. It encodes CATSGRGLESTQYF.

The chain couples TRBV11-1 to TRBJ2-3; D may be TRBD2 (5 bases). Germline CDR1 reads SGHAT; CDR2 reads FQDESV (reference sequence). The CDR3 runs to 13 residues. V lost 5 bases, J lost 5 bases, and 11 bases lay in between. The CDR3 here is CASSALEGDTQYF. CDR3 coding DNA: TGTGCCAGCAGCGCCTTAGAGGGAGATACGCAGTATTTT.

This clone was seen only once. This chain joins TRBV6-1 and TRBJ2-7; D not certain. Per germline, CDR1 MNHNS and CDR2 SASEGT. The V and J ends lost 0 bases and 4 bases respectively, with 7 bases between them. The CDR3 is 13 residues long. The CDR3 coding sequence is TGTGCCAGCAGTGAAGCCCCGTATTACGAGCAGTACTTC. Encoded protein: CASSEAPYYEQYF.

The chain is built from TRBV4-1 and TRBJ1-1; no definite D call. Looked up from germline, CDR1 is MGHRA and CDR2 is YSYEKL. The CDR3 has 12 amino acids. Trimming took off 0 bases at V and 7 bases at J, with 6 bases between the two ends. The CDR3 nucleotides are TGCGCCAGCAGCCAAGAGGGAGATGAAGCTTTCTTT. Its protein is CASSQEGDEAFF.

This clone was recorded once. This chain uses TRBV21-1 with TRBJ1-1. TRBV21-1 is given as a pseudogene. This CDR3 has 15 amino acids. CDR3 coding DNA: TGTGCCAGCGACCCCCTTGGGGAGACGCGAGGTGAAGCTTTCTTT. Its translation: CASDPLGETRGEAFF.

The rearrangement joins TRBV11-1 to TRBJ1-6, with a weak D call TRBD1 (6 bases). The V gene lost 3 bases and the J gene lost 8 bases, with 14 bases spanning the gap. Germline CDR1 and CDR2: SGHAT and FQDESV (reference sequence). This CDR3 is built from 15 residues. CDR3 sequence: CASSFETGRHSPLHF. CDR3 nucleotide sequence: TGTGCCAGCAGCTTTGAAACAGGGCGGCATTCACCCCTCCACTTT.

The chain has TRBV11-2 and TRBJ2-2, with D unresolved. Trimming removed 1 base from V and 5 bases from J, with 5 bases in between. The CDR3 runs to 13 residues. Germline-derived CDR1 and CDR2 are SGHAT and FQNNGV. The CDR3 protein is CASSLGGTGELFF. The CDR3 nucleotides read TGTGCCAGCAGCTTAGGCGGTACCGGGGAGCTGTTTTTT.

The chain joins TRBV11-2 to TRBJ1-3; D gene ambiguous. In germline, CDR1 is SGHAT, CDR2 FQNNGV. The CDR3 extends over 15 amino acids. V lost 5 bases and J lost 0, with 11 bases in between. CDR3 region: CASSTWGRSGNTIYF. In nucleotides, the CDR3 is TGTGCCAGCAGCACGTGGGGTCGCTCTGGAAACACCATATATTTT.

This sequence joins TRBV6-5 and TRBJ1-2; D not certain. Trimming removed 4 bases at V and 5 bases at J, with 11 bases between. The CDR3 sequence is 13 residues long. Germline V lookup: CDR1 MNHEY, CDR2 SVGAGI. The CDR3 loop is CASSSHYGYGYTF. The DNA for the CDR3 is TGTGCCAGCAGTTCACATTACGGGTATGGCTACACCTTC.

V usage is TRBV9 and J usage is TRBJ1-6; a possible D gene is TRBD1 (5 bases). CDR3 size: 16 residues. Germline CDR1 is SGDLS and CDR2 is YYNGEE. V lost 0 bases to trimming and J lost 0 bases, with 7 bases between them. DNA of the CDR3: TGTGCCAGCAGCGTAGGGGGCATCTCCTATAATTCACCCCTCCACTTT. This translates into CASSVGGISYNSPLHF.

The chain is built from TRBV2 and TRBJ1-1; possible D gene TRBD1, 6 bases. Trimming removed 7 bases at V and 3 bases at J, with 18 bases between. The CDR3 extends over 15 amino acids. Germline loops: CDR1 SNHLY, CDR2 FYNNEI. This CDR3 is CASTGRGVGYTEAFF. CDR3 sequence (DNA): TGTGCCAGCACAGGCAGGGGTGTAGGATACACTGAAGCTTTCTTT.

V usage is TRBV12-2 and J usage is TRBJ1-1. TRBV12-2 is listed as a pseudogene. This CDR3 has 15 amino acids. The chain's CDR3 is CASRPRREMNTEAFF. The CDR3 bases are TGTGCAAGTCGCCCAAGGAGAGAGATGAACACTGAAGCTTTCTTT.

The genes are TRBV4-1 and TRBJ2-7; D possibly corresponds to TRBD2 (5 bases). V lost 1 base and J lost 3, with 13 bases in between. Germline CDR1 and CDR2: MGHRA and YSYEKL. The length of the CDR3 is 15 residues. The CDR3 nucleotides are TGCGCCAGCAGCCAAGGGTCCGGGGTTCGCTACGAGCAGTACTTC. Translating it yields CASSQGSGVRYEQYF.

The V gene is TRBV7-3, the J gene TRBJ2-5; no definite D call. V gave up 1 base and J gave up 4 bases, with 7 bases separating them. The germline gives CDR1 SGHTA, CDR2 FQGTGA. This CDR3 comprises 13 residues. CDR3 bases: TGTGCCAGCAGCTTAAATGACGGAGAGACCCAGTACTTC. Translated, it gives CASSLNDGETQYF.

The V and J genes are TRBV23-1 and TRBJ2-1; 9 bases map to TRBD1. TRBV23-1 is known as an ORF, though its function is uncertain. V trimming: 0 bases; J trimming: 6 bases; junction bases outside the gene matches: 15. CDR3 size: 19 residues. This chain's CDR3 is CASSQSGTSGGQGINEQFF. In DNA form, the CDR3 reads TGCGCCAGCAGTCAATCAGGTACTAGTGGGGGACAGGGTATCAATGAGCAGTTCTTC.